Listed below are T cell receptor beta chains from one sample, sequenced in a study of beta chain features in type 1 diabetes. Using immunoSEQ multiplex PCR, the repertoire was profiled, and TCRdb retains in-frame clones only, with some absent. The table shows 900,000 or so clones, with roughly a sixth occurring only once. Sequenced sample: naive CD4+ T cells from blood. These receptors originate from a woman aged 18-35 years in good health. CDR3s include the opening cysteine and the closing phenylalanine or tryptophan. Each record gives: J gene, D gene, clone size, CDR3 length, V gene, CDR3 DNA, CDR3 protein. The D gene is left open where the match is weak. Clone sizes are given selectively: once, few, many, or a class where the clone is expanded.

j_call: TRBJ2-7
d_call: -
clone_size: few
cdr3_length: 13
v_call: TRBV5-1
cdr3_nt: TGCGCCAGCAGGATGGGGGCTGGCTACGAGCAGTACTTC
cdr3_aa: CASRMGAGYEQYF

j_call: TRBJ2-1
d_call: TRBD1
clone_size: few
cdr3_length: 16
v_call: TRBV4-3
cdr3_nt: TGCGCCAGCAGCCAAGGAGGGGGCTACTCCTACAATGAGCAGTTCTTC
cdr3_aa: CASSQGGGYSYNEQFF

j_call: TRBJ2-1
d_call: -
clone_size: many
cdr3_length: 11
v_call: TRBV28
cdr3_nt: TGTGCCAGCAGTGGCAGCGGAGAGCAGTTCTTC
cdr3_aa: CASSGSGEQFF

j_call: TRBJ2-4
d_call: -
clone_size: -
cdr3_length: 18
v_call: TRBV4-3
cdr3_nt: TGCGCCAGCAGCCAAGGCCCGGTGGGGGACTGGACCAAAAACATTCAGTACTTC
cdr3_aa: CASSQGPVGDWTKNIQYF

j_call: TRBJ2-7
d_call: -
clone_size: -
cdr3_length: 15
v_call: TRBV28
cdr3_nt: TGTGCCAGCAGTTTGGGGCTACCGAGCTCCTACGAGCAGTACTTC
cdr3_aa: CASSLGLPSSYEQYF

j_call: TRBJ1-5
d_call: -
clone_size: few
cdr3_length: 13
v_call: TRBV5-1
cdr3_nt: TGCGCCAGCAGCTTCGGGGACGGTCAGCCCCAGCATTTT
cdr3_aa: CASSFGDGQPQHF

j_call: TRBJ2-1
d_call: TRBD2
clone_size: -
cdr3_length: 16
v_call: TRBV5-1
cdr3_nt: TGCGCCAGCAGCTTTGACACCGGGACTAGCATTACTGAGCAGTTCTTC
cdr3_aa: CASSFDTGTSITEQFF

j_call: TRBJ2-1
d_call: TRBD2
clone_size: few
cdr3_length: 16
v_call: TRBV28
cdr3_nt: TGTGCCAGCAGCGACCTAGGAGCGGGAGTCTACAATGAGCAGTTCTTC
cdr3_aa: CASSDLGAGVYNEQFF

j_call: TRBJ1-2
d_call: TRBD1
clone_size: -
cdr3_length: 14
v_call: TRBV6-5
cdr3_nt: TGTGCCAGCAGTACTTCCTCGGGACAGCACGGCTACACCTTC
cdr3_aa: CASSTSSGQHGYTF

j_call: TRBJ1-2
d_call: -
clone_size: -
cdr3_length: 14
v_call: TRBV7-2
cdr3_nt: TGTGCCAGCAGCTCCGGACAGCGCCTCAGTGGCTACACCTTC
cdr3_aa: CASSSGQRLSGYTF

j_call: TRBJ2-4
d_call: -
clone_size: few
cdr3_length: 13
v_call: TRBV19
cdr3_nt: TGTGCCAGTAGTTCAACCAATACGGACATTCAGTACTTC
cdr3_aa: CASSSTNTDIQYF

j_call: TRBJ2-1
d_call: TRBD2
clone_size: few
cdr3_length: 16
v_call: TRBV2
cdr3_nt: TGTGCCAGCAGTGGAGGGACTAGCGGGGGGAACAATGAGCAGTTCTTC
cdr3_aa: CASSGGTSGGNNEQFF

j_call: TRBJ1-5
d_call: -
clone_size: -
cdr3_length: 13
v_call: TRBV6-1
cdr3_nt: TGTGCCACCCTCGGGACACCCCATCAGCCCCAGCATTTT
cdr3_aa: CATLGTPHQPQHF

j_call: TRBJ2-7
d_call: TRBD2
clone_size: -
cdr3_length: 16
v_call: TRBV19
cdr3_nt: TGTGCCAGTAGTAGGGGACTCCGGGACTACTCCTACGAGCAGTACTTC
cdr3_aa: CASSRGLRDYSYEQYF

j_call: TRBJ1-5
d_call: TRBD1
clone_size: -
cdr3_length: 16
v_call: TRBV6-1
cdr3_nt: TGTGCCAGCAGTGAATGGGGGACAGTCTTGAACCAGCCCCAGCATTTT
cdr3_aa: CASSEWGTVLNQPQHF

j_call: TRBJ2-7
d_call: TRBD1
clone_size: -
cdr3_length: 13
v_call: TRBV28
cdr3_nt: TGTGCCAGCAGTCCCGGACAGGGCCACGAGCAGTACTTC
cdr3_aa: CASSPGQGHEQYF

j_call: TRBJ2-7
d_call: TRBD2
clone_size: -
cdr3_length: 16
v_call: TRBV18
cdr3_nt: TGTGCCAGCTCACCGTCCCCCGGACTAGCGGGAAATGTGCAGTACTTC
cdr3_aa: CASSPSPGLAGNVQYF

j_call: TRBJ2-1
d_call: -
clone_size: -
cdr3_length: 15
v_call: TRBV18
cdr3_nt: TGTGCCAGCTCACCGTCTCAGGAATCCTACAATGAGCAGTTCTTC
cdr3_aa: CASSPSQESYNEQFF

j_call: TRBJ2-3
d_call: TRBD1
clone_size: -
cdr3_length: 17
v_call: TRBV7-9
cdr3_nt: TGTGCCAGCAGCCATTGGACAGGACCCAGAGGGACAGATACGCAGTATTTT
cdr3_aa: CASSHWTGPRGTDTQYF

j_call: TRBJ2-7
d_call: TRBD2
clone_size: -
cdr3_length: 18
v_call: TRBV7-2
cdr3_nt: TGTGCCAGCAGCTTAGGGGCCCTAGCGGGAGGGTTTACGAGAGAGCAGTACTTC
cdr3_aa: CASSLGALAGGFTREQYF

j_call: TRBJ2-7
d_call: TRBD1
clone_size: -
cdr3_length: 14
v_call: TRBV10-3
cdr3_nt: TGTGCCATCAGTTTACGACAGGGGCGGTTAGAGCAGTACTTC
cdr3_aa: CAISLRQGRLEQYF

j_call: TRBJ1-2
d_call: -
clone_size: -
cdr3_length: 15
v_call: TRBV28
cdr3_nt: TGTGCCAGCACGTTGAGGGCAGGGAAGGTTCGTGGCTACACCTTC
cdr3_aa: CASTLRAGKVRGYTF

j_call: TRBJ2-5
d_call: -
clone_size: -
cdr3_length: 14
v_call: TRBV6-5
cdr3_nt: TGTGCCAGCAGTTACTCGTCAGGGTTGGAGACCCAGTACTTC
cdr3_aa: CASSYSSGLETQYF

j_call: TRBJ1-1
d_call: -
clone_size: -
cdr3_length: 12
v_call: TRBV29-1
cdr3_nt: TGCAGCGCCATAGAAGGTAACACTGAAGCTTTCTTT
cdr3_aa: CSAIEGNTEAFF

j_call: TRBJ2-1
d_call: TRBD2
clone_size: few
cdr3_length: 14
v_call: TRBV7-3
cdr3_nt: TGTGCCAGCAGTCTTAGCGGGAAAGCCAATGAGCAGTTCTTC
cdr3_aa: CASSLSGKANEQFF

j_call: TRBJ1-1
d_call: TRBD1
clone_size: -
cdr3_length: 17
v_call: TRBV7-9
cdr3_nt: TGTGCCAGCAGCTCCGTCCTGACAGGGGGAGCGAACACTGAAGCTTTCTTT
cdr3_aa: CASSSVLTGGANTEAFF

j_call: TRBJ2-1
d_call: -
clone_size: -
cdr3_length: 13
v_call: TRBV7-2
cdr3_nt: TGTGCCAGCAGCTCCGCTAGTTACAATGAGCAGTTCTTC
cdr3_aa: CASSSASYNEQFF

j_call: TRBJ2-5
d_call: TRBD2
clone_size: few
cdr3_length: 16
v_call: TRBV19
cdr3_nt: TGTGCCAGTAGTCCCGGGACTAGCGGGAGTCGGGAGACCCAGTACTTC
cdr3_aa: CASSPGTSGSRETQYF

j_call: TRBJ2-1
d_call: TRBD2
clone_size: few
cdr3_length: 18
v_call: TRBV10-3
cdr3_nt: TGTGCCATCAGTGAGTCGCTGGGACTAGCGGTCAACTACAATGAGCAGTTCTTC
cdr3_aa: CAISESLGLAVNYNEQFF

j_call: TRBJ2-1
d_call: -
clone_size: -
cdr3_length: 16
v_call: TRBV7-8
cdr3_nt: TGTGCCAGCAGCTCCTTTGCGTCGAGCTCCTACAATGAGCAGTTCTTC
cdr3_aa: CASSSFASSSYNEQFF

j_call: TRBJ2-7
d_call: TRBD2
clone_size: -
cdr3_length: 15
v_call: TRBV10-3
cdr3_nt: TGTGGCACCGGGGGGGAAAACCTAGGAAGTGGGCCCCGAGACTTC
cdr3_aa: CGTGGENLGSGPRDF

j_call: TRBJ2-7
d_call: -
clone_size: -
cdr3_length: 15
v_call: TRBV6-5
cdr3_nt: TGTGCCAGCAGTTACGGGAGCGGAGGGACCTACGAGCAGTACTTC
cdr3_aa: CASSYGSGGTYEQYF

j_call: TRBJ2-1
d_call: -
clone_size: -
cdr3_length: 16
v_call: TRBV11-2
cdr3_nt: TGTGCCAGCAGCGCCGACAGGATATACTCCTACAATGAGCAGTTCTTC
cdr3_aa: CASSADRIYSYNEQFF

j_call: TRBJ1-2
d_call: -
clone_size: -
cdr3_length: 14
v_call: TRBV6-5
cdr3_nt: TGTGCCAGCAGTTACTCGATAAACAGCATGGGCTACACCTTC
cdr3_aa: CASSYSINSMGYTF

j_call: TRBJ1-2
d_call: -
clone_size: -
cdr3_length: 13
v_call: TRBV29-1
cdr3_nt: TGCAGCGGCGGGGTTAACGCACGAGATGGCTACACCTTC
cdr3_aa: CSGGVNARDGYTF

j_call: TRBJ2-1
d_call: TRBD2
clone_size: few
cdr3_length: 15
v_call: TRBV18
cdr3_nt: TGTGCCAGCTCATCAACTAGCGGAACTTACAATGAGCAGTTCTTC
cdr3_aa: CASSSTSGTYNEQFF

j_call: TRBJ2-5
d_call: -
clone_size: -
cdr3_length: 15
v_call: TRBV7-3
cdr3_nt: TGTGCCAGCAGCCCGTGGGCTAGCTTCCAAGAGACCCAGTACTTC
cdr3_aa: CASSPWASFQETQYF

j_call: TRBJ1-2
d_call: -
clone_size: -
cdr3_length: 14
v_call: TRBV6-5
cdr3_nt: TGTGCCAGCTTTGTTGCAGGAGCTAACTATGGCTACACCTTC
cdr3_aa: CASFVAGANYGYTF

j_call: TRBJ2-1
d_call: TRBD2
clone_size: few
cdr3_length: 18
v_call: TRBV4-1
cdr3_nt: TGCGCCAGCAGCCAAGAGGGACCAAGGGGCGGGAGTGCCGATGAGCAGTTCTTC
cdr3_aa: CASSQEGPRGGSADEQFF

j_call: TRBJ2-5
d_call: -
clone_size: few
cdr3_length: 15
v_call: TRBV18
cdr3_nt: TGTGCCAGCTCACCACCGTTCGTGCGGGAAGAGACCCAGTACTTC
cdr3_aa: CASSPPFVREETQYF

j_call: TRBJ2-7
d_call: -
clone_size: few
cdr3_length: 11
v_call: TRBV20-1
cdr3_nt: TGCAGTGCTAGAGTGACCTACGAGCAGTACTTC
cdr3_aa: CSARVTYEQYF

j_call: TRBJ2-2
d_call: -
clone_size: -
cdr3_length: 17
v_call: TRBV5-6
cdr3_nt: TGTGCCAGCAGCTTGTTCCTCACGTCGGCTAGCTCTGGGGAGCTGTTTTTT
cdr3_aa: CASSLFLTSASSGELFF

j_call: TRBJ2-1
d_call: TRBD1
clone_size: -
cdr3_length: 13
v_call: TRBV11-2
cdr3_nt: TGTGCCAGCAGCCGGACAGGGGGGAATGAGCAGTTCTTC
cdr3_aa: CASSRTGGNEQFF

j_call: TRBJ2-5
d_call: -
clone_size: -
cdr3_length: 16
v_call: TRBV4-3
cdr3_nt: TGCGCCAGCAGCCAGATTTTCACAGGGTCGCGAGAGACCCAGTACTTC
cdr3_aa: CASSQIFTGSRETQYF

j_call: TRBJ2-7
d_call: -
clone_size: few
cdr3_length: 13
v_call: TRBV29-1
cdr3_nt: TGCAGCGTTGTTGCCGGGAACTCCTACGAGCAGTACTTC
cdr3_aa: CSVVAGNSYEQYF

j_call: TRBJ2-5
d_call: -
clone_size: few
cdr3_length: 13
v_call: TRBV7-2
cdr3_nt: TGTGCCAGTTCGCCCCAAAACGGGGGGACCCAGTACTTC
cdr3_aa: CASSPQNGGTQYF

j_call: TRBJ1-3
d_call: -
clone_size: few
cdr3_length: 14
v_call: TRBV19
cdr3_nt: -
cdr3_aa: CASTSGSSGNTIYF

j_call: TRBJ2-1
d_call: -
clone_size: few
cdr3_length: 15
v_call: TRBV5-1
cdr3_nt: TGCGCCAGCAGCTTGGGTGATAGCGGACACGGGCGGCAGTTCTTC
cdr3_aa: CASSLGDSGHGRQFF

j_call: TRBJ2-3
d_call: -
clone_size: few
cdr3_length: 15
v_call: TRBV7-9
cdr3_nt: TGTGCCAGCAGCTTTGTCGGTGCAGGTACAGATACGCAGTATTTT
cdr3_aa: CASSFVGAGTDTQYF

j_call: TRBJ1-1
d_call: -
clone_size: -
cdr3_length: 13
v_call: TRBV6-6
cdr3_nt: TGTGCCAGCCCTGGGACACCCGGGACTGAAGCTTTCTTT
cdr3_aa: CASPGTPGTEAFF

j_call: TRBJ2-3
d_call: TRBD1
clone_size: -
cdr3_length: 15
v_call: TRBV2
cdr3_nt: TGTGCCAGCAGTGAAAGGGACAGGGGTTCAGATACGCAGTATTTT
cdr3_aa: CASSERDRGSDTQYF

j_call: TRBJ1-4
d_call: -
clone_size: few
cdr3_length: 15
v_call: TRBV7-2
cdr3_nt: TGTGCCAGCAGCTTAGTTGCCGGACCTACAGAAAAACTGTTTTTT
cdr3_aa: CASSLVAGPTEKLFF